The entry below describes one T cell receptor (beta chain). As yet, its antigen is unknown. The data are from a study of shared clonotypes between healthy human individuals. Clones were read by immunoSEQ multiplex PCR, and TCRdb kept only the in-frame ones, dropping some. The table records 190,000 or so clones, 85% to 95% of them present only once. The length of the CDR3 is 14 residues. Germline CDR1 is SGHRS and CDR2 is YFSETQ. Trimming pared 3 bases from V and 6 bases from J, leaving 12 bases between. Study results and limitations: The sharing of roughly 5% of naive CD4 clonotypes was seen across a handful of donors. The low donor count limited represented genetic and exposure-history diversity.

The sample taken for sequencing was naive CD4+ T cells sorted from blood. The sample's subset: CD45RA+ positively selected. The chain uses TRBV5-1 and TRBJ1-4, with a weak D call TRBD1 (5 bases). The sequence was obtained from a woman in her thirties in good health. In DNA form, the CDR3 reads TGCGCCAGCAGCTCTACCGGGACCTATGAAAAACTGTTTTTT. Amino acid sequence: CASSSTGTYEKLFF.